This T cell receptor beta chain was sequenced in a study of T cells in Graves' hyperthyroidism and ophthalmopathy. Clinical symptoms, serum thyroxine and TRAb, thyroid ultrasound and orbital computed tomography together formed the diagnostic basis. RNA transcripts were the template for amplifying TCR beta CDR3 regions. The primer set for the first-round RT-PCR of the TCR CDR3 was HTBI. TCRdb re-derived calls from the multiplex PCR reads in MiXCR, one entry per CDR3 protein. The sample lists 500,000 or so distinct CDR3 sequences; 15% to 20% were seen once. CDR1 and CDR2 from the germline V gene are GTSNPN and SVGIG (reference sequence). This CDR3 contains 12 residues. Points on this clonotype: Germline and junction disagree at one end, which may indicate a read error.

The receptor comes from a woman aged 18-35 years with Graves' ophthalmopathy. Sequencing was performed on blood. This chain joins TRBV30 and TRBJ2-1; D uncertain. The DNA of the CDR3 is TGTGCCTGGAGTGTACGTTACAGTGAGCAGTTCTTC. Protein product: CAWSVRYSEQFF.